Detailed here is one T cell receptor beta chain. What it recognizes is unknown. This sample is drawn from a study of cytomegalovirus exposure and HLA in healthy donors. Study-level findings and limits: A few V segments could not be told apart, such as TRBV6-2 and TRBV6-3, and were left out. Confirmation was obtained in vitro that a few CMV-associated chains are specific for CMV antigens.

It was with 60 Vbeta and 13 Jbeta primers that the PCR ran. Original data processing: An analysis performed later counted around 86 million unique TCR beta chains (roughly 11 million of them shared). This table comes from immunoSEQ multiplex PCR, and its TCRdb copy is limited to in-frame clones, with some not included. Clone size and V and J calls were adopted from that table, with D and trimming inferred from the DNA. The table lists approximately 120,000 clones, 70% to 80% of them singletons, with under 9.5% in the top ten. CDR3 length: 14 amino acids. With 7 bases removed from V and 4 bases from J, the gap between germline ends came to 16 bases. Germline V lookup: CDR1 MNHNS, CDR2 SASEGT.

The source of this sequence is a woman between 45 and 60 years old in good health and CMV-seropositive. The chain joins TRBV6-1 to TRBJ1-1; D is possibly TRBD1 (5 bases). The sample consisted of PBMCs. The CDR3 spells CASTAREGSTEAFF. Written as DNA, the CDR3 is TGTGCCAGCACCGCCAGGGAGGGCAGCACTGAAGCTTTCTTT.